This T cell receptor (beta chain) appears in the sequencing data of a study of T cell clonality in common variable immunodeficiency. Study results and limitations: Common variable immunodeficiency TCR beta sequences reportedly had fewer deletions and N-nucleotide insertions.

This clone was seen ten or more times. Its antigen is unidentified. The read gets to within 3 residues of the CDR3 end, and the germline J gene fills in the rest. Repertoires were generated with immunoSEQ multiplex PCR, while TCRdb's copy carries only in-frame clones and drops some. This sample carries around 45,000 clones, none of them present only once. CDR1 and CDR2 (germline): SEHNR, FQNEAQ (reference sequence). The CDR3 consists of 15 residues. The V segment lost 5 bases and the J segment 3 bases; nucleotides outside the gene matches: 5. The sequenced material came from peripheral blood mononuclear cells. The V and J genes are TRBV7-9 and TRBJ1-5; 9 bases agree with TRBD1. This clonotype was obtained from a person aged 18 to 69 in good health. The CDR3 bases that were read are TGTGCCAGCAGCCCCGGGACAGGGAACAATCAGCCC. Translation: CASSPGTGNNQP. Given in full, the CDR3 is CASSPGTGNNQPQHF. Full variable domain (missing parts from reference TRBV7-9 and TRBJ1-5): DTGVSQNPRHKITKRGQNVTFRCDPISEHNRLYWYRQTLGQGPEFLTYFQNEAQLEKSRLLSDRFSAERPKGSFSTLEIQRTEQGDSAMYLCASSPGTGNNQPQHFGDGTRLSIL.